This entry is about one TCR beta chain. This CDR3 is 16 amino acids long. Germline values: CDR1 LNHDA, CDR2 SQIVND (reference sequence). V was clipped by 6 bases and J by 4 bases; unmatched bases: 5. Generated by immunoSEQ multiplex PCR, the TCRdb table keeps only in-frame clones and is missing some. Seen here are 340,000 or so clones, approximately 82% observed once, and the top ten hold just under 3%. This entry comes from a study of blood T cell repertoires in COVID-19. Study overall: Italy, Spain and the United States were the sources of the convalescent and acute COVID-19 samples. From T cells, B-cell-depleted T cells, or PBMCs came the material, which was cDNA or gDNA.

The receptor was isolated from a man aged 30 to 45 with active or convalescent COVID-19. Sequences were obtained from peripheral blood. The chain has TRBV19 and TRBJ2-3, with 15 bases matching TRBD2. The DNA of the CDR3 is TGTGCCAGTAGCAGAAGGACTAGCGGGAGGGCAGATACGCAGTATTTT. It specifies CASSRRTSGRADTQYF.